This T cell receptor beta chain was recorded in a study of identical twins (dated by TCRdb to between 2015 and 2016). About the study as a whole: To test whether fetal clonotypes persist, the study used deep sequencing on TCR alpha and beta repertoires from monozygotic twins, unrelated adults of various ages, and cord blood. Replicate twin experiments were performed at different times using different library preparation protocols to rule out contamination.

Deletion took 7 bases off V and 5 bases off J, with a span of 14 bases between the germline ends. Reading from cysteine to phenylalanine, the CDR3 counts 14 amino acids. The kept DNA is CDR3 alone, 42 bases in frame from the first base. Every donor was a healthy Caucasian. The twin cohort comprised three pairs of female monozygotic twins, all aged roughly 18 to 30 years. Peripheral blood mononuclear cells were used as the source from which RNA for TCR libraries was isolated. Receptor amplification or capture employed 5' RACE. Instrument on record: Illumina HiSeq 2000. A universal primer binding site was introduced by template switching, and a unique molecular identifier was present in the final cDNA, enabling accurate counting of TCR cDNA molecules. Specific primers in the conserved constant-segment region were used to synthesize first-strand cDNA for the TCR alpha and beta chains. To control for contamination, every cDNA library carried two barcodes: a SMART-Mk sample barcode plus Illumina barcodes. TruSeq adapter sequences along with Illumina sample barcodes were introduced in two successive PCR steps. Sequencing of the TCR alpha and beta cDNA libraries was done on the Illumina HiSeq platform using custom primers. The paper's processing steps were these. Raw reads were processed with MiGEC to extract unique molecular identifiers, and MiXCR was used to determine CDR3 positions. For each individual, recombination models were inferred using an EM algorithm with the repgenHMM and IGoR tools. The tcR package in R was used for shared clonotype analysis, with sharing normalized by the product of cloneset sizes. To study raw recombination free of thymic and clonal selection effects, out-of-frame nonproductive sequences were analyzed. TCRdb passed the public sequencing reads through fastp at Q25 and MiXCR, retaining productive beta sequences. CDR3 protein sequences are deduplicated, and each keeps its most common genes and DNA. The V and J calls here are based on TCRdb, not the publication. The sample table records about 570,000 distinct CDR3 sequences; over 8.5% of these occur just once. Jointly, the top ten make up 2.5% to 3% of the sample.

Study-level results and caveats: Compared with coincidental sharing between unrelated individuals, out-of-frame TCR alpha sequences shared between twins had an excess of sequences with low generation probability. Zero-insertion analyses could be partly confounded by invariant T cells such as MAIT and iNKT, though diverse VJ usage argued against such confounding for most clonotypes. Excess twin sharing in beta out-of-frame sequences was weaker because fewer shared sequences lowered the signal-to-noise ratio. Fewer insertions were carried by abundant cord blood beta clonotypes; a weaker similar trend was observed in young adult naive repertoires, while no such trend was observed in memory repertoires. In monozygotic twins, recombination models systematically underestimated out-of-frame TCR alpha sharing, but the models matched the sharing seen between unrelated individuals. Because the same donors could not be followed over many years, the conclusions relied on cross-sectional statistical analysis.

Only a few counts were recorded for this clonotype. Its antigen is currently not known. Base qualities are not recorded, but no much larger clone differs from it by a single base. These data are also associated with another study on yellow fever vaccine responses in identical twins. From the second report: According to the authors, the vaccine-induced T cell response in identical twins seemed to be partly convergent and partly specific to each individual. Focusing on identical twins, the study followed the T cell clones that responded to the vaccine, and did so with precision.

The receptor's source is a woman younger than 35 in good health. The sample was PBMCs. The chain joins TRBV12-3 or TRBV12-4 to TRBJ1-4; 5 matching bases give a weak D call of TRBD1. The DNA reads TGTGCCAGCACCCAGACAGTTAGAAATGAAAAACTGTTTTTT. Its translation is CASTQTVRNEKLFF.